The 28 T cell receptor beta chains below come from one sample, sequenced in a study of circulating CD8 cells and anti-PD-1 response in melanoma. Each library started from about 15 ng of total RNA using the QIAseq Immune Repertoire TCR panel. TCRdb used MiXCR to reprocess the reads, holding one entry per CDR3 protein. This sample has 700 to 900 distinct CDR3 sequences, with roughly 8% found just once. Sorting of live CD3+CD8+TCRalphabeta+ cells by PD-1 and/or TIGIT gave four subsets. The sample was CD8+ T cells from PBMCs, taken at baseline or after one month of anti-PD-1 therapy (not recorded which). The receptors shown here come from a human donor with melanoma.

This clonotype is judged medium-sized (0.01 to 0.1%). The chain couples TRBV28 to TRBJ2-3; 13 nucleotides line up with TRBD2. The CDR3 runs to 16 residues. V lost 4 bases, J lost 1 base, and 2 bases stayed unmatched. Germline V gene data show CDR1 as MDHEN and CDR2 as SYDVKM. The CDR3 coding sequence is TGTGCCAGCAGTTCGGGACTAGCGGGGCGCACAGATACGCAGTATTTT. This translates into CASSSGLAGRTDTQYF.

This clonotype was found a few times. The chain couples TRBV19 to TRBJ1-1, with D perhaps TRBD1 (6 bases). Trimming shortened V by 8 bases and J by 5 bases, and 12 bases separated the two germline ends. The CDR3 is 12 residues long. Germline V gives CDR1 LNHDA, CDR2 SQIVND (reference sequence). The CDR3 DNA is TGTGCCAGTGGGCGACAGGAGACTGAAGCTTTCTTT. Its translation is CASGRQETEAFF.

This clonotype came up a few times. CDR3 sequence (DNA): TGTGCCAGCAGTTACACCGGGGAGCTGTTTTTT. Amino acid sequence: CASSYTGELFF. The J gene is TRBJ2-2, the V gene TRBV12-3 or TRBV12-4; no firm D call. The ends were cut back, 4 bases at V and 3 bases at J, with 0 bases in the middle. The length of the CDR3 is 11 residues.

By frequency in the sample, this clonotype is medium-sized. The chain links TRBV3-1 to TRBJ2-1, with D unclear. Trimming cost V 2 bases and J 4 bases, with 12 bases left between them. The germline gives CDR1 LGHDT, CDR2 YNNKEL (reference sequence). The CDR3 loop spans 15 amino acids. For the CDR3, the DNA is TGTGCCAGCAGCCAATTGGCGACACAATACAATGAGCAGTTCTTC. The encoded protein is CASSQLATQYNEQFF.

In the case of this clonotype: A much larger clone lies a single base off, so this may be a read error. The CDR3 loop is CASSQDPGTGELFF. The CDR3 coding sequence is TGCGCCAGCAGCCAAGATCCAGGCACCGGGGAGCTGTTTTTT. The chain uses TRBV4-1 and TRBJ2-2, with D uncertain. Trimming pared 0 bases from V and 4 bases from J, leaving 6 bases between. The CDR3 has 14 residues. Germline V CDR1 and CDR2: MGHRA, YSYEKL.

This clonotype was counted between two and nine times. The chain employs TRBV21-1 and TRBJ2-7. TRBV21-1 is reported as a pseudogene. The CDR3 totals 8 residues. The CDR3 here is CANYEQYF. In nucleotides, the CDR3 is TGTGCCAACTACGAGCAGTACTTC.

This chain joins TRBV13 and TRBJ1-1; TRBD1 might be the D (5 bases). V was trimmed by 3 bases and J by 2 bases, leaving 10 bases between them. This CDR3 has 14 residues. Germline values: CDR1 PRHDT, CDR2 FYEKMQ (reference sequence). The chain's CDR3 is CASSFREYNTEAFF. CDR3 coding DNA: TGTGCCAGCAGCTTCAGGGAATACAACACTGAAGCTTTCTTT.

This clonotype is medium-sized. The chain uses TRBV19 and TRBJ2-2; D uncertain. The CDR3 spans 12 residues. Germline lookup yields CDR1 LNHDA and CDR2 SQIVND (reference sequence). V was clipped by 8 bases and J by 5 bases, with 9 bases between them. The CDR3 DNA follows: TGTGCCAGTTCTTTCCCAACCGGGGAGCTGTTTTTT. This translates into CASSFPTGELFF.

This clonotype is judged medium-sized. The V gene is TRBV19, the J gene TRBJ1-5, with TRBD1 matching over 11 bases. The CDR3 runs 13 residues. J was trimmed by 8 bases and V by 5 bases; bases with no gene match: 2. Germline V gene lookup returns CDR1 LNHDA and CDR2 SQIVND (reference sequence). The CDR3 loop is CASSGTGGEPQHF. CDR3 nucleotide sequence: TGTGCCAGTAGTGGGACAGGGGGGGAGCCCCAGCATTTT.

This chain connects TRBV10-3 to TRBJ1-5; the match to TRBD1 covers 7 bases. Germline CDR1 is ENHRY and CDR2 is SYGVKD. The CDR3 loop spans 13 amino acids. V was clipped by 10 bases and J by 4 bases; unmatched bases: 7. The CDR3 region has the DNA TGTGCCAGCGGGACAGACGATAATCAGCCCCAGCATTTT. Translation gives CASGTDDNQPQHF.

This clonotype is large in the sample. This rearrangement joins TRBV19 to TRBJ2-4; TRBD2 is a possible D gene (6 bases). Trimming removed 5 bases at V and 0 bases at J, with 23 bases between. Looked up from germline, CDR1 is LNHDA and CDR2 is SQIVND (reference sequence). The CDR3 loop spans 19 amino acids. CDR3 region: CASSPQRWEVMGAKNIQYF. CDR3 DNA: TGTGCCAGTAGTCCCCAAAGGTGGGAGGTTATGGGAGCCAAAAACATTCAGTACTTC.

Comment on this clonotype: This may be a read error, as it is one base from a much larger clone. The CDR3 sequence: CASSLDGNEQFF. The CDR3 coding sequence is TGTGCCAGCAGCTTAGATGGGAATGAGCAGTTCTTC. The rearrangement joins TRBV7-3 to TRBJ2-1; D uncertain. CDR3 size: 12 residues. V was pared by 2 bases and J by 7 bases, with 6 bases between. Germline V gene sequence: CDR1 SGHTA, CDR2 FQGTGA.

By share, this clonotype ranks as medium-sized (0.01 to 0.1%). The rearrangement links TRBV12-3 or TRBV12-4 to TRBJ2-7, with D perhaps being TRBD1 or TRBD2 (5 bases each). V was shortened by 3 bases and J by 3 bases, with 12 bases between the two germline ends. CDR3 length: 14 residues. The CDR3 DNA is TGTGCCAGCAGTTTCGCAGGGACGGTCTACGAGCAGTACTTC. Its protein is CASSFAGTVYEQYF.

By proportion, this clonotype is medium-sized (0.01 to 0.1%). The V gene is TRBV12-3 or TRBV12-4, the J gene TRBJ2-1; weak D call: TRBD1 (6 bases). The CDR3 is 13 amino acids. Deletions cut 5 bases from V and 4 bases from J, with 9 bases between. CDR3 region: CASSADRYNEQFF. In nucleotides, the CDR3 is TGTGCCAGCAGTGCCGACAGGTACAATGAGCAGTTCTTC.

This clonotype was detected a few times. This sequence joins TRBV10-3 and TRBJ1-3, with D possibly TRBD1 on 6 matching bases. This CDR3 is 16 amino acids long. V was cut by 2 bases and J by 0 bases, with 11 bases left in between. CDR1 is ENHRY, CDR2 SYGVKD, per germline. The CDR3 DNA reads TGTGCCATCAGTGAGCCTCAGGGGTTCTCTGGAAACACCATATATTTT. It codes for CAISEPQGFSGNTIYF.

Sample share makes this clonotype large. The chain recombines TRBV19 with TRBJ2-7; 10 nucleotides match TRBD1. CDR3 length: 15 amino acids. V was clipped by 7 bases and J by 3 bases; unmatched bases: 9. Germline CDR1 LNHDA, CDR2 SQIVND (reference sequence). CDR3 DNA: TGTGCCAGTACTCCGGGACAGGGGATCCTCTACGAGCAGTACTTC. Protein: CASTPGQGILYEQYF.

This clonotype turned up a few times. The chain links TRBV19 to TRBJ1-2, with 7 positions matching TRBD1. CDR3 length: 12 residues. Unmatched junction bases numbered 6, after V lost 9 bases and J lost 5 bases. Germline values: CDR1 LNHDA, CDR2 SQIVND (reference sequence). CDR3 amino acids: CASRQGSYGYTF. CDR3 nucleotides: TGTGCCAGCCGACAGGGATCATATGGCTACACCTTC.

The CDR3 sequence: CAAQDRNDQPQHF. CDR3 DNA sequence: TGTGCCGCACAGGACAGGAACGATCAGCCCCAGCATTTT. The rearrangement links TRBV19 to TRBJ1-5, with 7 bases fitting TRBD1. Germline CDR1 LNHDA, CDR2 SQIVND (reference sequence). V trimming: 11 bases; J trimming: 5 bases; junction bases outside the gene matches: 9. The CDR3 is made up of 13 amino acids.

This clonotype is hyperexpanded within its sample. The CDR3 protein is CSAGGGADTQYF. CDR3 DNA: TGCAGTGCCGGAGGGGGAGCAGATACGCAGTATTTT. This sequence joins TRBV20-1 and TRBJ2-3; D could derive from TRBD1 or TRBD2 (6 bases each). This CDR3 has 12 amino acids. Trimming pared 6 bases from V and 4 bases from J, leaving 11 bases between. CDR1 is DFQATT and CDR2 is SNEGSKA in the germline V gene (reference sequence).

This clonotype is medium-sized in the sample. This rearrangement joins TRBV2 to TRBJ2-2; 7 bases match TRBD1. V was clipped by 7 bases and J by 2 bases; unmatched bases: 4. The CDR3 consists of 14 residues. CDR1 and CDR2 (germline): SNHLY, FYNNEI. The CDR3: CASKWDRNTGELFF. CDR3 in DNA: TGTGCCAGCAAGTGGGACAGAAACACCGGGGAGCTGTTTTTT.

This clonotype was detected a few times. The chain joins TRBV19 to TRBJ2-1; 8 bases agree with TRBD2. CDR1 is LNHDA, CDR2 SQIVND, per germline (reference sequence). Trimming removed 6 bases from V and 2 bases from J; junction bases left unmatched: 0. The CDR3 is made up of 13 amino acids. Here the CDR3 DNA reads TGTGCCAGTAGCGGGGGGGCCTACAATGAGCAGTTCTTC. This codes for CASSGGAYNEQFF.

This clonotype is medium-sized within its sample. The chain has TRBV30 and TRBJ2-1, with D possibly being TRBD1 or TRBD2 (5 bases each). V was cut by 1 base and J by 3 bases, with 10 bases left in between. The CDR3 is 14 residues long. From germline, CDR1 is GTSNPN and CDR2 SVGIG (reference sequence). The CDR3 here is CAWSGDAGYNEQFF. CDR3 DNA sequence: TGTGCCTGGAGTGGGGACGCGGGCTACAATGAGCAGTTCTTC.

Notes on this clonotype: Possible read error: a much larger clone is one base away. The chain has TRBV27 and TRBJ2-7; D tentatively fits TRBD1 or TRBD2 (5 bases each). CDR1 is MNHEY, CDR2 SMNVEV, per germline (reference sequence). The CDR3 is 13 residues long. The V end was cut by 6 bases, the J end by 2 bases, with 11 bases between. The CDR3 nucleotides read TGTGCCAGCAGCCCGGGACCGACCTACGAGCAGTACTTC. This sequence encodes CASSPGPTYEQYF.

By share, this clonotype ranks as large (0.1 to 1%). The chain is built from TRBV7-3 and TRBJ2-1, with TRBD2 matching 10 bases. CDR1 is SGHTA, CDR2 FQGTGA, per germline. V lost 3 bases to trimming and J lost 10 bases; unmatched junction nucleotides: 0. This CDR3 spans 12 amino acids. The DNA of the CDR3 is TGTGCCAGCAGCTTTAGCGGGGGGGAGCAGTTCTTC. It specifies CASSFSGGEQFF. Using reference TRBV7-3 and TRBJ2-1 for the parts outside the CDR3, the full variable domain is GAGVSQTPSNKVTEKGKYVELRCDPISGHTALYWYRQSLGQGPEFLIYFQGTGAADDSGLPNDRFFAVRPEGSVSTLKIQRTERGDSAVYLCASSFSGGEQFFGPGTRLTVL.

This clonotype is categorized as medium-sized (0.01 to 0.1%). The CDR3 here is CASSIGTATYEQYF. CDR3 in DNA: TGCGCCAGCAGCATCGGGACGGCAACCTACGAGCAGTACTTC. The chain carries TRBV4-1 and TRBJ2-7; D possibly matches TRBD1 or TRBD2 (5 bases each). CDR1 is MGHRA, CDR2 YSYEKL, per germline. This CDR3 comprises 14 residues. The germline V and J ends were trimmed by 5 bases and 2 bases, with 13 bases remaining between them.

This clonotype is judged large. The chain recombines TRBV28 with TRBJ1-4, with TRBD1 matching over 8 bases. The J segment lost 5 bases and the V segment lost 5 bases, leaving 7 bases of the junction unmatched. Germline V gene lookup returns CDR1 MDHEN and CDR2 SYDVKM. CDR3 length: 15 residues. CDR3 bases: TGTGCCAGCAGTCCACGGACAGGGACAAATGAAAAACTGTTTTTT. This translates into CASSPRTGTNEKLFF. Drawing the rest from reference TRBV28 and TRBJ1-4, the complete variable domain is DVKVTQSSRYLVKRTGEKVFLECVQDMDHENMFWYRQDPGLGLRLIYFSYDVKMKEKGDIPEGYSVSREKKERFSLILESASTNQTSMYLCASSPRTGTNEKLFFGSGTQLSVL.

This sequence joins TRBV2 and TRBJ1-1; 7 nucleotides align to TRBD1. Germline V CDR1 and CDR2: SNHLY, FYNNEI. This CDR3 region has 15 residues. With 3 bases clipped from V and 3 bases from J, the junction kept 7 bases outside the gene matches. CDR3 amino acids: CASSEYITGDTEAFF. Here the CDR3 DNA reads TGTGCCAGCAGTGAGTATATTACAGGGGACACTGAAGCTTTCTTT.

In this sample, this clonotype is large (0.1 to 1%). Given a much more abundant clone one base away, this may be a read error. This sequence joins TRBV29-1 and TRBJ2-3; possible D gene TRBD2, 6 bases. V lost 4 bases to trimming and J lost 4 bases, with 12 bases between them. The CDR3 runs 13 residues. Germline CDR1 reads SQVTM; CDR2 reads ANQGSEA. CDR3 DNA sequence: TGCAGCGTTGGGAGGGAGAGGGCAGATACGCAGTATTTT. Translating it yields CSVGRERADTQYF.